The sequence of this T cell receptor beta chain was determined in a study of cytotoxic CD8 clonotypes in ibrutinib-treated CLL. Across the whole study: The study recorded mean values of 255,043 productive templates and approximately 94,000 productive rearrangements per sample.

The study, taken as a whole, reports: Baseline clonality, higher than in age-matched healthy donors, tracked circulating CD8+ T-cell counts. Under therapy, public clonotypes either contracted or stayed stable, and they were uncommon.

About this clone itself: What it binds is unknown.

The intended depth for sequencing was 1 in 200,000 to 1 in 1 million T cells. Sequencing used immunoSEQ multiplex PCR; TCRdb keeps in-frame clones, though not all of them. The profile shows about 140,000 clones, around 81% of them singletons. CDR1 SNHLY and CDR2 FYNNEI come from the germline V gene. The CDR3 runs to 12 residues. The germline V and J ends were trimmed by 8 bases and 3 bases, with 8 bases remaining between them. This chain uses TRBV2 with TRBJ1-5; D unclear. The TCR was taken from a human donor with chronic lymphocytic leukemia. Sequenced here: PBMCs, sampled after 36 months of ibrutinib treatment. CDR3 nucleotide sequence: TGTGCCAGCCGTCGGTACAATCAGCCCCAGCATTTT. Its protein product is CASRRYNQPQHF. Based on the CDR3 plus reference TRBV2 and TRBJ1-5, the full variable domain is EPEVTQTPSHQVTQMGQEVILRCVPISNHLYFYWYRQILGQKVEFLVSFYNNEISEKSEIFDDQFSVERPDGSNFTLKIRSTKLEDSAMYFCASRRYNQPQHFGDGTRLSIL.